The text below deals with one TCR beta chain. Antigen unknown. This entry belongs to a study of OX40 agonist ivuxolimab in advanced cancers. Study results and caveats: Partial responders at 0.1-3.0 mg/kg had among the lowest clonal expansion. CD4+ T cells averaged fewer expanded clones than CD8+ T cells.

The protocol was immunoSEQ multiplex PCR, while the TCRdb copy is restricted to in-frame clones and leaves out a portion. The repertoire consists of more than 15,000 clones, with over 75% occurring once and the leading ten covering over 25%. With 0 bases removed from V and 0 bases from J, the gap between germline ends came to 9 bases. CDR1 is SGHTA, CDR2 FQGNSA, per germline. The CDR3 totals 15 residues. Sequenced here: CD4+ or CD8+ T cells sorted from blood, sampled in a trial of the OX40 agonist ivuxolimab. The gene calls are TRBV7-2 and TRBJ2-7; D not certain. This sequence originates from an adult with an advanced solid tumor such as melanoma, head and neck, liver or kidney cancer. CDR3: CASSLALLSSYEQYF. Written as DNA, the CDR3 is TGTGCCAGCAGCTTAGCTCTACTTAGCTCCTACGAGCAGTACTTC.